This T cell receptor (beta chain) stems from a study of monozygotic twins with inflammatory bowel disease. Study-level findings and limits: Patients received differing immunosuppressive treatments, which may have added variability to their repertoires. A distinction between different T cell subtypes was not possible.

Looked up from germline, CDR1 is MNHEY and CDR2 is SVGAGI. The CDR3 extends over 14 amino acids. Whole blood that had not undergone T cell sorting provided the isolated total RNA. As for this clonotype: No antigen is known for it.

One entry per CDR3 protein, without DNA, is what TCRdb gives after re-calling the 5' RACE reads. The listing records approximately 330,000 distinct CDR3 sequences. The clonotype originates from a human donor with ulcerative colitis or Crohn's disease, or a healthy co-twin of an affected twin (not recorded which). The rearrangement links TRBV6-5 to TRBJ1-1; TCRdb's assignment of TRBD1 cannot be checked, as there is no DNA. Sequencing input: blood. CDR3 sequence reads: CASSSDRGDTEAFF.